Below, 4 T cell receptor beta chains from the same sample are listed, as sequenced in a study of sequential checkpoint blockade in melanoma. Treatment specified: randomized to nivolumab then ipilimumab (arm A) or the reverse (arm B). This table comes from immunoSEQ multiplex PCR, and its TCRdb copy is limited to in-frame clones, with some not included. The data hold approximately 21,000 clones, with around 75% observed a single time. The sequenced sample was CD8+ T cells sorted from blood (inferred from file names), obtained from a patient given nivolumab and ipilimumab in sequence. The receptors here all came from a human donor with melanoma.

The chain uses TRBV15 and TRBJ2-5; 7 bases are shared with TRBD1. J was trimmed by 1 base and V by 2 bases; bases with no gene match: 7. This CDR3 contains 16 residues. Per germline, CDR1 LNHNV and CDR2 YYDKDF (reference sequence). The CDR3 loop reads CATSRTRDRSQETQYF. The CDR3 DNA reads as TGTGCCACCAGCAGAACACGGGACAGATCCCAAGAGACCCAGTACTTC.

Comment on this clone: Other DNA sequences within the sample encode an identical CDR3. The chain carries TRBV15 and TRBJ1-1; D call uncertain. Germline V lookup: CDR1 LNHNV, CDR2 YYDKDF (reference sequence). Trimming took off 1 base at V and 4 bases at J, with 10 bases between the two ends. CDR3 size: 14 residues. The CDR3 spells CATSRGLGLTEAFF. CDR3 DNA: TGTGCCACCAGCAGAGGGTTGGGCCTCACTGAAGCTTTCTTT.

The chain joins TRBV15 to TRBJ2-7; the D gene is possibly TRBD1 (6 bases). The CDR3 runs to 14 residues. Trimming removed 5 bases from V and 2 bases from J, with 13 bases in between. Germline CDR1 is LNHNV and CDR2 is YYDKDF (reference sequence). CDR3 residues: CATSGSGHTYEQYF. CDR3 nucleotide sequence: TGTGCCACCAGCGGGTCGGGACATACCTACGAGCAGTACTTC.

The rearrangement joins TRBV11-2 to TRBJ1-2; the match to TRBD1 covers 8 bases. Germline loops: CDR1 SGHAT, CDR2 FQNNGV. V trimming: 3 bases; J trimming: 2 bases; junction bases outside the gene matches: 8. CDR3 length: 16 residues. Here the CDR3 DNA reads TGTGCCAGCAGCTTTCCAACGGGACAGGCGAACTATGGCTACACCTTC. Its translation: CASSFPTGQANYGYTF. The complete variable domain, with remaining parts taken from reference TRBV11-2 and TRBJ1-2, reads EAGVAQSPRYKIIEKRQSVAFWCNPISGHATLYWYQQILGQGPKLLIQFQNNGVVDDSQLPKDRFSAERLKGVDSTLKIQPAKLEDSAVYLCASSFPTGQANYGYTFGSGTRLTVV.